What follows describes a single TCR beta chain. Its target is unknown. This sample stems from a study of cytomegalovirus exposure and HLA in healthy donors. On the study more broadly: Within the Caucasian-associated ancestry cluster were about 81% of the approximately 370 genotyped donors.

V was trimmed by 1 base and J by 3 bases, leaving 10 bases between them. In germline, CDR1 is SGHRS, CDR2 YFSETQ. The CDR3 covers 14 residues. The PCR was carried out with 60 Vbeta primers and 13 Jbeta primers. TCRdb's table, derived via immunoSEQ multiplex PCR, lists solely in-frame clones and lacks some. This sample has over 65,000 clones, with less than 80% found just once. Study-level points and caveats: There were a few CMV-associated chains whose specificity for CMV antigens was confirmed in vitro. What was likely a sequencing artifact was a cluster of highly shared sequence variants.

The sequence came from a woman aged 40 to 49 in good health and CMV-seronegative. This rearrangement joins TRBV5-1 to TRBJ2-5, with D perhaps matching TRBD2 (6 bases). The specimen sequenced was PBMCs. The CDR3 DNA reads TGCGCCAGCAGCTTGTCGGGAGTCGAAGAGACCCAGTACTTC. This encodes CASSLSGVEETQYF.